A single T cell receptor beta chain is shown here with its context. Its antigen is unknown. This sample is part of a study of cytomegalovirus exposure and HLA in healthy donors. The study, taken as a whole, reports: As a later analysis showed, a missense DCLRE1C variant was linked to trimming of TCR beta V- and J-genes. Presence/absence results assume similar sequencing depth per donor, which may not hold. The productive fraction for most TCR beta V segments was about 87% or about 30% in an earlier analysis.

The study ran its PCR with 60 Vbeta and 13 Jbeta primers. Repertoires were generated with immunoSEQ multiplex PCR, while TCRdb's copy carries only in-frame clones and drops some. This table has under 200,000 clones, around 80% appearing once. The CDR3 is made up of 14 amino acids. Losses at the gene ends were 5 bases for V and 7 bases for J; bases not matched to a gene: 5. In germline, CDR1 is MNHEY, CDR2 SVGAGI. The donors were healthy bone marrow donors. The sample was PBMCs. The source is a woman aged 45-65 years in good health and CMV-seropositive. The genes are TRBV6-5 and TRBJ1-6; TRBD1 matches 7 bases. CDR3 nucleotides: TGTGCCAGCAGTCGAGGACAGGAAAATTCACCCCTCCACTTT. As protein: CASSRGQENSPLHF.